A single sample is the source of the 26 T cell receptor beta chains below, sequenced in a study of T cells after posttransplantation cyclophosphamide. Cyclophosphamide on days +3 and +4 followed busulfan-fludarabine conditioning and a marrow graft. Sequenced by immunoSEQ multiplex PCR; TCRdb stores in-frame clones only, minus some. The repertoire has about 43,000 clones, about nine tenths of them found once; the top ten carry roughly 2.5%. Here the sequenced sample was PBMCs, taken less than 70 days after allogeneic stem cell transplant with posttransplant cyclophosphamide. Source of these receptors: a male patient over 55 who received an allogeneic stem cell transplant from a related donor and was CMV-positive. Some T cells may be graft donor cells.

The chain is built from TRBV2 and TRBJ1-2; D is undetermined. V shed 8 bases and J shed 8 bases, with 15 bases lying between them. Germline V gene sequence: CDR1 SNHLY, CDR2 FYNNEI. The CDR3 loop spans 12 amino acids. The DNA for the CDR3 is TGTGCCAGCCGGAACGATGAAGCGGGCTACACCTTC. Residues: CASRNDEAGYTF.

The rearrangement joins TRBV6-1 to TRBJ1-4, with D uncertain. CDR1 and CDR2 from the germline V gene are MNHNS and SASEGT. Trimming pared 2 bases from V and 2 bases from J, leaving 6 bases between. The CDR3 length is 14 residues. CDR3 DNA sequence: TGTGCCAGCAGTGAATGGGCGACTAATGAAAAACTGTTTTTT. It encodes CASSEWATNEKLFF.

This sequence joins TRBV20-1 and TRBJ2-3; D not resolved. CDR3 length equals 11 residues. Germline V gene sequence: CDR1 DFQATT, CDR2 SNEGSKA (reference sequence). V was cut by 3 bases and J by 6 bases, with 7 bases left in between. The CDR3 loop is CSASGWDTQYF. Written as DNA, the CDR3 is TGCAGTGCTAGCGGGTGGGATACGCAGTATTTT.

The chain carries TRBV6-1 and TRBJ1-1, with TRBD1 as a possible D gene (6 bases). This CDR3 is 16 amino acids long. The germline V gene has CDR1 MNHNS and CDR2 SASEGT. V lost 2 bases and J lost 3, with 16 bases in between. CDR3 region: CASSELNPSGDTEAFF. The CDR3 DNA follows: TGTGCCAGCAGTGAACTAAACCCTTCAGGGGACACTGAAGCTTTCTTT.

The chain uses TRBV6-1 and TRBJ1-2; D remains ambiguous. This CDR3 spans 15 amino acids. The germline V gene has CDR1 MNHNS and CDR2 SASEGT. The V end lost 2 bases, the J end lost 3 bases, and 13 bases lay between the germline ends. The CDR3 nucleotides are TGTGCCAGCAGTGAACTTGGCTCCTTCGACTATGGCTACACCTTC. This encodes CASSELGSFDYGYTF.

This clone has only one observation. The chain joins TRBV27 to TRBJ2-3; 9 bases agree with TRBD1. Germline V gives CDR1 MNHEY, CDR2 SMNVEV (reference sequence). V was pared by 5 bases and J by 2 bases, with 8 bases of the junction left unmatched. This CDR3 is built from 16 residues. Here the CDR3 reads CASSPLTGGNTDTQYF. DNA of the CDR3: TGTGCCAGCAGTCCGTTGACAGGGGGAAACACAGATACGCAGTATTTT.

This clone was recorded a few times. The V call is TRBV7-9, the J call TRBJ1-6; D gene unclear. The germline gives CDR1 SEHNR, CDR2 FQNEAQ (reference sequence). This CDR3 spans 13 amino acids. Trimming removed 1 base from V and 16 bases from J, with 14 bases in between. CDR3 nucleotide sequence: TGTGCCAGCAGCTTAGATCTCTTCAGAGGACTCCACTTT. It codes for CASSLDLFRGLHF.

The chain employs TRBV4-2 and TRBJ1-1, with TRBD1 matching 11 bases. In germline, CDR1 is LGHNA, CDR2 YNFKEQ. The CDR3 runs 17 residues. V lost 3 bases to trimming and J lost 0 bases; unmatched junction nucleotides: 6. This CDR3 is CASSHPGQGAVNTEAFF. The CDR3 nucleotides are TGTGCCAGCAGCCATCCTGGACAGGGGGCTGTGAACACTGAAGCTTTCTTT.

This clone was recorded once. In DNA form, the CDR3 reads TGTGCCAGCTCACCGCCTCACAGGGTCCCGGAGGAGACCCAGTACTTC. As protein: CASSPPHRVPEETQYF. The chain is built from TRBV18 and TRBJ2-5; weak D call: TRBD1 (6 bases). The V gene's germline CDR1 is KGHSH and CDR2 LQKENI. The CDR3 loop spans 16 amino acids. Trimming took off 3 bases at V and 5 bases at J, with 19 bases between the two ends.

The rearrangement uses TRBV7-4 and TRBJ1-5; D gene uncertain. CDR1 SGHVT and CDR2 SQSDAQ come from the germline V gene. The CDR3 is 17 amino acids. V was trimmed by 2 bases and J by 0 bases, leaving 14 bases between them. The CDR3, as DNA: TGTGCCAGCAGCTTACAGTCAGCGGGTTATAGCAATCAGCCCCAGCATTTT. The encoded protein is CASSLQSAGYSNQPQHF.

Notes on this clone: An end of the junction does not agree with germline; a read error may underlie this. This chain uses TRBV4-1 with TRBJ2-5; TRBD2 agrees at 15 bases. Germline-derived CDR1 and CDR2 are MGHRA and YSYEKL. This CDR3 is 19 amino acids long. This CDR3 is CASSHPGLAGGPNQETQYF. CDR3 DNA sequence: TGCGCCAGCAGCCACCCGGGACTAGCGGGGGGCCCGAACCAGGAGACCCAGTACTTC.

This chain links TRBV18 with TRBJ2-5; 7 bases align to TRBD2. J was trimmed by 5 bases and V by 1 base; bases with no gene match: 10. There are 16 residues in the CDR3. Germline V gene lookup returns CDR1 KGHSH and CDR2 LQKENI. CDR3 region: CASSPLASGHGETQYF. CDR3 bases: TGTGCCAGCTCACCACTCGCTAGCGGTCATGGGGAGACCCAGTACTTC.

The chain couples TRBV2 to TRBJ2-3; the match to TRBD1 covers 9 bases. Trimming removed 7 bases from V and 8 bases from J; junction bases left unmatched: 10. Germline assignment: CDR1 SNHLY and CDR2 FYNNEI. This CDR3 has 14 amino acids. CDR3 bases: TGTGCCAGCATGAGGGGACAGGGCTTCGGTACGCAGTATTTT. Translating it yields CASMRGQGFGTQYF.

This sequence joins TRBV2 and TRBJ1-6; tentative D call: TRBD1 (6 bases). The CDR3 covers 12 residues. V was clipped by 8 bases and J by 10 bases, with 12 bases between them. Germline CDR1 reads SNHLY; CDR2 reads FYNNEI. CDR3 region: CASGYRDSPLHF. CDR3 DNA: TGTGCCAGCGGGTACAGGGACTCACCCCTCCACTTT. Variable domain in full (rest from reference TRBV2 and TRBJ1-6): EPEVTQTPSHQVTQMGQEVILRCVPISNHLYFYWYRQILGQKVEFLVSFYNNEISEKSEIFDDQFSVERPDGSNFTLKIRSTKLEDSAMYFCASGYRDSPLHFGNGTRLTVT.

The chain's CDR3 is CASSLRQGAGTDTQYF. The CDR3 coding sequence is TGCGCCAGCAGCTTACGACAGGGGGCGGGCACAGATACGCAGTATTTT. The rearrangement joins TRBV5-1 to TRBJ2-3; 10 bases line up with TRBD1. V lost 2 bases and J lost 1; bases outside the gene matches: 4. The CDR3 extends over 16 amino acids. The germline CDR1 and CDR2 sequences are SGHRS and YFSETQ.

The chain joins TRBV2 to TRBJ1-1, with 8 bases identical to TRBD1. From germline, CDR1 is SNHLY and CDR2 FYNNEI. The CDR3 contains 15 residues. The V and J ends lost 6 bases and 3 bases, in that order; junction bases with no gene match: 9. This chain's CDR3 is CASSLRTGRDTEAFF. CDR3 nucleotides: TGTGCCAGCAGCCTTAGGACAGGGCGGGACACTGAAGCTTTCTTT.

This chain joins TRBV29-1 and TRBJ1-2; 9 bases fit TRBD1. Germline CDR1 reads SQVTM; CDR2 reads ANQGSEA. J was trimmed by 2 bases and V by 3 bases; bases with no gene match: 10. The CDR3 runs 16 residues. CDR3 residues: CSVEGTGPRKNYGYTF. CDR3 in DNA: TGCAGCGTTGAGGGGACAGGGCCCCGGAAGAACTATGGCTACACCTTC.

Sample share makes this clone medium-sized. This CDR3 is CASSEQPNTGELFF. Written as DNA, the CDR3 is TGCGCCAGCAGTGAACAACCAAACACCGGGGAGCTGTTTTTT. The rearrangement links TRBV10-2 to TRBJ2-2; D unclear. Deletions cut 3 bases from V and 2 bases from J, with 7 bases between. Germline CDR1 WSHSY, CDR2 SAAADI. The CDR3 extends over 14 amino acids.

The chain uses TRBV27 and TRBJ2-7; a weak D match, TRBD2 (6 bases). The CDR3 has 16 amino acids. Germline assignment: CDR1 MNHEY and CDR2 SMNVEV (reference sequence). The V end was cut by 0 bases, the J end by 1 base, with 13 bases between. CDR3 nucleotides: TGTGCCAGCAGTTTATCAGGCGGGACCCCTTCCTACGAGCAGTACTTC. Translating gives CASSLSGGTPSYEQYF.

The chain couples TRBV28 to TRBJ2-7; 10 bases are shared with TRBD1. This CDR3 is 15 amino acids long. Unmatched junction bases numbered 7, after V lost 5 bases and J lost 3 bases. Germline values: CDR1 MDHEN, CDR2 SYDVKM. The CDR3 region is CASSPTGTGVYEQYV. Written as DNA, the CDR3 is TGTGCCAGCAGTCCAACCGGGACAGGGGTCTACGAGCAGTACGTC.

The chain couples TRBV19 to TRBJ1-5; 8 bases are a match to TRBD1. The trim removed 4 bases at V and 2 bases at J, leaving 4 bases unmatched. Germline assignment: CDR1 LNHDA and CDR2 SQIVND (reference sequence). The CDR3 is 15 amino acids. This CDR3 reads CASSTQGAGNQPQHF. The CDR3 nucleotides read TGTGCCAGTAGTACCCAGGGGGCTGGCAATCAGCCCCAGCATTTT.

The table lists this clone with a few counts. J is TRBJ1-1 and V is TRBV11-3, with D possibly matching TRBD1 (6 bases). The V end lost 5 bases, the J end lost 10 bases, and 23 bases lay between the germline ends. CDR3 length equals 15 residues. CDR1 is SGHNT, CDR2 YENEEA, per germline. The CDR3 spells CASSHQGYWGGRAFF. The CDR3 nucleotides are TGTGCCAGCAGCCACCAAGGGTATTGGGGGGGCCGAGCTTTCTTT.

The V and J genes are TRBV2 and TRBJ2-7; D not certain. Trimming left V 7 bases short and J 7 bases short, with 17 bases between. CDR1 and CDR2 from the germline V gene are SNHLY and FYNNEI. The CDR3 spans 13 residues. CDR3 sequence reads: CASIKTDSREQYV. DNA of the CDR3: TGTGCCAGCATAAAAACAGATTCTCGGGAGCAGTACGTC.

The chain links TRBV2 to TRBJ1-5, with 7 bases aligning to TRBD1. From germline, CDR1 is SNHLY and CDR2 FYNNEI. The CDR3 length is 14 residues. The trim removed 6 bases at V and 4 bases at J, leaving 6 bases unmatched. CDR3 nucleotides: TGTGCCAGCAGAGGCCCGACAGGGAATCAGCCCCAGCATTTT. Translating gives CASRGPTGNQPQHF.

This clone was detected once. The chain links TRBV14 to TRBJ1-2; 11 positions match TRBD1. The CDR3 contains 17 residues. Trimming cost V 4 bases and J 6 bases; bases outside gene matches: 13. From germline, CDR1 is SGHDN and CDR2 FVKESK. CDR3 nucleotide sequence: TGTGCCAGCAGCCCCCTTGGACAGGGGGCGCGTGATAATGGCTACACCTTC. Residues: CASSPLGQGARDNGYTF.

This rearrangement joins TRBV7-8 to TRBJ2-3; possibly TRBD2 for D (5 bases). V lost 5 bases to trimming and J lost 3 bases, with 9 bases between them. This CDR3 is 13 amino acids long. Germline V gene sequence: CDR1 SGHVS, CDR2 FQNEAQ. The CDR3: CASSLPGTDTQYF. CDR3 nucleotides: TGTGCCAGCAGCCTACCGGGGACAGATACGCAGTATTTT.